Given below is one TCR beta chain in context. This record comes from a study of shared clonotypes between healthy human individuals. Measured with immunoSEQ multiplex PCR; TCRdb has only the in-frame clones, and not every one. The table includes just over 2,000,000 clones, 85% to 95% detected once. The clonotype comes from a man between 18 and 29 years old in good health. The sample consisted of naive CD4+ T cells sorted from blood. Subset noted: CD45RA+ positively selected.

The CDR3 DNA is TGCGCCAGCAGCCTAGAGGTTAGCGGGACCGGGCAGTACTTC. Encoded protein: CASSLEVSGTGQYF. This sequence joins TRBV4-3 and TRBJ2-7, with 8 positions matching TRBD2. This CDR3 contains 14 residues. V was clipped by 4 bases and J by 9 bases; unmatched bases: 11. Germline loops: CDR1 LGHNA, CDR2 YSLEER.